This TCR beta chain was recorded in a study of T cell clonotyping in hematopoietic cell transplantation. The CDR3 runs to 14 residues. V lost 4 bases, J lost 6 bases, and 15 bases lay in between. Looked up from germline, CDR1 is SGHDN and CDR2 is FVKESK. Sequencing was performed with immunoSEQ multiplex PCR; in TCRdb, only in-frame clones are kept and a portion is missing. The table shows 15,000 to 20,000 clones, with more than 75% occurring only once. Time point reported: recipient sample about 28 days before transplant, after cytoreduction. Here the sequenced sample was peripheral blood mononuclear cells, taken before stem cell transplant. The V and J genes are TRBV14 and TRBJ1-1; a weak D match, TRBD1 (5 bases). The clonotype originates from a man aged 50-60 years with acute myeloid leukemia. Some clones in this sample may be carry-over from other donors' samples. The chain's CDR3 is CASSRRGEVPEAFF. For the CDR3, the DNA is TGTGCCAGCAGCCGCCGAGGGGAGGTCCCTGAAGCTTTCTTT.